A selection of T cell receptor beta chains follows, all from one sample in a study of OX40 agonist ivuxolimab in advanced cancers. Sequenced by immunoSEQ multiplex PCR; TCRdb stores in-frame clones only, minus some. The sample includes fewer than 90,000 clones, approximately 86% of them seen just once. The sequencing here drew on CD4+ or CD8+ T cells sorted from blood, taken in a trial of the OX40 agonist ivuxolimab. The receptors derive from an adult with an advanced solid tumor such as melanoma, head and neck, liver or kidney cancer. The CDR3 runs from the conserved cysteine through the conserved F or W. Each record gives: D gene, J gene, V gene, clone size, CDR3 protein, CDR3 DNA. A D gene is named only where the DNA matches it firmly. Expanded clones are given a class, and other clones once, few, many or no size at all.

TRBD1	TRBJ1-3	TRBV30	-	CAWDGTGGRNTIYF	TGTGCCTGGGACGGGACAGGGGGGCGAAACACCATATATTTT
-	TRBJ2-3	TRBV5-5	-	CASSLDYRTDTQYF	TGTGCCAGCAGCTTGGACTATCGCACAGATACGCAGTATTTT
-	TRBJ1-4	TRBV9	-	CASSPRGVGEKLFF	TGTGCCAGCAGCCCCCGGGGAGTAGGTGAAAAACTGTTTTTT
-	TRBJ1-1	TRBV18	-	CASSPPDTIEAFF	TGTGCCAGCTCACCACCCGACACCATTGAAGCTTTCTTT
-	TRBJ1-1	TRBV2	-	CASSVYQGDSTEAFF	TGTGCCAGCAGTGTGTATCAGGGAGATAGCACTGAAGCTTTCTTT
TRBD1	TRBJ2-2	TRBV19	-	CASSLGQQNTGELFF	TGTGCCAGTAGTCTGGGACAGCAGAACACCGGGGAGCTGTTTTTT
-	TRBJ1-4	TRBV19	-	CASSIGGRSEKLFF	TGTGCCAGTAGTATAGGGGGAAGGAGTGAAAAACTGTTTTTT
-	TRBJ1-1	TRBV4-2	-	CASSHLGGNTEAFF	TGTGCCAGCAGCCACCTCGGGGGGAACACTGAAGCTTTCTTT
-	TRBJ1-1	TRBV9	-	CASSASVNTEAFF	TGTGCCAGCAGCGCATCAGTGAACACTGAAGCTTTCTTT
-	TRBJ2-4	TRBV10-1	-	CASSESVGLRDIQYF	TGCGCCAGCAGTGAGTCTGTCGGACTTCGAGACATTCAGTACTTC
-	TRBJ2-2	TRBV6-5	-	CASRRGTGGELFF	TGTGCCAGCAGACGAGGGACGGGCGGGGAGCTGTTTTTT
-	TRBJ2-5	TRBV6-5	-	CASSYSGGAAETQYF	TGTGCCAGCAGTTACTCGGGGGGGGCTGCTGAGACCCAGTACTTC
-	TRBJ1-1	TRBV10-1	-	CASSDVDGRNTEAFF	TGCGCCAGCAGTGATGTCGACGGGAGGAACACTGAAGCTTTCTTT
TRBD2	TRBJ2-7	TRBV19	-	CASTPGGRDGEQYF	TGTGCCAGTACCCCGGGGGGTAGAGATGGCGAGCAGTACTTC
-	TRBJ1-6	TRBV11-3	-	CASSRLGRAYSPLHF	TGTGCCAGCAGCCGGTTGGGACGGGCATATTCACCCCTCCACTTT
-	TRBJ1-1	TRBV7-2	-	CASSFNRQTTEAFF	TGTGCCAGCAGCTTTAATAGACAGACCACTGAAGCTTTCTTT
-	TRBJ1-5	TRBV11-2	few	CASSLDRGNQPQHF	TGTGCCAGCAGCTTAGACAGGGGCAATCAGCCCCAGCATTTT
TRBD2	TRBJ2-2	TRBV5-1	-	CASSGHLAGSGELFF	TGCGCCAGCAGCGGTCACTTAGCGGGTTCCGGGGAGCTGTTTTTT
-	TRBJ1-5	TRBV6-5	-	CASSPPRRNQPQHF	TGTGCCAGCAGTCCCCCCCGGCGCAATCAGCCCCAGCATTTT
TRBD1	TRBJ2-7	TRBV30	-	CAWEGTGGSYEQYF	TGTGCCTGGGAGGGGACAGGGGGTTCCTACGAGCAGTACTTC
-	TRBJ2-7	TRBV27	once	CASSLKIGSEQYF	TGTGCCAGCAGTTTAAAGATCGGAAGCGAGCAGTACTTC
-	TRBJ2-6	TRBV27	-	CASSLSRGSGANVLTF	TGTGCCAGCAGTTTATCGAGGGGGTCTGGGGCCAACGTCCTGACTTTC
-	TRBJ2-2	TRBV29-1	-	CSIFGGAPTGELFF	TGCAGTATCTTCGGGGGCGCGCCCACCGGGGAGCTGTTTTTT
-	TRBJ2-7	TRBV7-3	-	CASSLAMRGAFEQYF	TGTGCCAGCAGCTTAGCGATGAGAGGGGCTTTTGAGCAGTACTTC
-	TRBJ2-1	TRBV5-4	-	CASSLGAEQFF	TGTGCCAGCAGCTTGGGAGCGGAGCAGTTCTTC
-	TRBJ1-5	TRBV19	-	CASSTRGGTESNQPQHF	TGTGCCAGTAGTACCAGAGGAGGGACTGAGAGCAATCAGCCCCAGCATTTT
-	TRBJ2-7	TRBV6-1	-	CASSEAQTDEQYF	TGTGCCAGCAGTGAAGCACAGACAGACGAGCAGTACTTC
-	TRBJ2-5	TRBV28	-	CASSLGRNQETQYF	TGTGCCAGCAGTTTAGGCAGGAACCAAGAGACCCAGTACTTC
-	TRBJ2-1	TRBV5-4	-	CASSLRGGAVEQFF	TGTGCCAGCAGCCTACGCGGCGGGGCCGTTGAGCAGTTCTTC